This record concerns one TCR beta chain sequence. Its matching antigen is unknown. The sample is drawn from a study of cytotoxic CD8 clonotypes in ibrutinib-treated CLL. Study summary: Included were 11 to 12 relapsed/refractory and roughly 15 treatment-naive patients, of whom roughly 17 were IGHV unmutated. Whole-study findings and limits: Rising at ibrutinib response, clonality subsequently fell back toward baseline at progression. Under therapy, public clonotypes either contracted or stayed stable, and they were uncommon.

The assay was immunoSEQ multiplex PCR, and TCRdb's table has in-frame clones only and misses some. The sample lists around 97,000 clones, around 73% occurring once. For TCR beta libraries, roughly 2 micrograms of genomic DNA were obtained from cryopreserved PBMCs. The specimen comprised PBMCs, sampled after 12 months of ibrutinib treatment. The TCR sequence derives from a human donor with chronic lymphocytic leukemia.

In DNA, the CDR3 is TGCGCCAGCAGCCCAGAGGACAGGGTTAGGGAACTGTTTTTT. Its protein is CASSPEDRVRELFF. This chain joins TRBV5-1 and TRBJ1-4; 8 nucleotides align to TRBD1. This CDR3 contains 14 residues. With V trimmed by 4 bases and J by 12 bases, 11 bases remained unmatched. The germline gives CDR1 SGHRS, CDR2 YFSETQ.